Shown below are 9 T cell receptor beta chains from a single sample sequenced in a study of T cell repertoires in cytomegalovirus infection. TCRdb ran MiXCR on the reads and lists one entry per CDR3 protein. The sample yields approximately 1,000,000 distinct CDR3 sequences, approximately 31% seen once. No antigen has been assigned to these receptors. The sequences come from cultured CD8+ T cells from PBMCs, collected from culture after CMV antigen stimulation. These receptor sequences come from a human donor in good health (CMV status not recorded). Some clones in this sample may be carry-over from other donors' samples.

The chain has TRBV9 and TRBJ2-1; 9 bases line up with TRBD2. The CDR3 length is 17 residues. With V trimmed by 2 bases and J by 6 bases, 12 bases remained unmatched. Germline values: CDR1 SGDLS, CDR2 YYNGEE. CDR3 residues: CASSVPPAGGRINEQFF. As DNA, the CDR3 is TGTGCCAGCAGCGTGCCCCCCGCGGGGGGGAGGATCAATGAGCAGTTCTTC.

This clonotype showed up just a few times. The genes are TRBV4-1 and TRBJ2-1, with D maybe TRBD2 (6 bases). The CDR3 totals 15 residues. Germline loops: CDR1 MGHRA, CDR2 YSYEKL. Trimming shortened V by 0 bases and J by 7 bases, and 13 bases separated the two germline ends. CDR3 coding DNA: TGCGCCAGCAGCCAAGATCAGGGACTTTCTAATGAGCAGTTCTTC. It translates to CASSQDQGLSNEQFF.

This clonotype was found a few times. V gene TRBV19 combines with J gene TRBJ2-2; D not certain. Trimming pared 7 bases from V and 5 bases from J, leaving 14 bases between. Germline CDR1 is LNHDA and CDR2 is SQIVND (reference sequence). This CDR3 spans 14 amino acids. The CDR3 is CASNPPLKTGELFF. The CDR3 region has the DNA TGTGCCAGTAACCCTCCCCTTAAAACCGGGGAGCTGTTTTTT. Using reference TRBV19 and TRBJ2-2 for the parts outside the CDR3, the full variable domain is DGGITQSPKYLFRKEGQNVTLSCEQNLNHDAMYWYRQDPGQGLRLIYYSQIVNDFQKGDIAEGYSVSREKKESFPLTVTSAQKNPTAFYLCASNPPLKTGELFFGEGSRLTVL.

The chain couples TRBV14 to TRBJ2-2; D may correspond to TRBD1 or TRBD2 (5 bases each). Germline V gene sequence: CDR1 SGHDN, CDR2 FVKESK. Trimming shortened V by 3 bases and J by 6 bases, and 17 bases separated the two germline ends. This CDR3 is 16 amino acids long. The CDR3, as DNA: TGTGCCAGCAGCCAGTGGGGCAGGGACGCGGCCGGGGAGCTGTTTTTT. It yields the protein CASSQWGRDAAGELFF.

The CDR3 DNA reads as TGTGCCAGCAGCCTCTTGGGGGAAAACTATGGCTACACCTTC. Residues: CASSLLGENYGYTF. The genes are TRBV7-9 and TRBJ1-2; D possibly corresponds to TRBD1 (5 bases). The CDR3 loop spans 14 amino acids. The V end lost 5 bases, the J end lost 2 bases, and 12 bases lay between the germline ends. The germline gives CDR1 SEHNR, CDR2 FQNEAQ (reference sequence).

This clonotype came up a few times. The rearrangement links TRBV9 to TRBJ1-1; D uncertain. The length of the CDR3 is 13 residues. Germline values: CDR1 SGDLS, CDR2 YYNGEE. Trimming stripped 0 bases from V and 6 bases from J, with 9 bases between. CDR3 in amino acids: CASSVVRGPEAFF. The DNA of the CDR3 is TGTGCCAGCAGCGTAGTACGGGGTCCTGAAGCTTTCTTT.

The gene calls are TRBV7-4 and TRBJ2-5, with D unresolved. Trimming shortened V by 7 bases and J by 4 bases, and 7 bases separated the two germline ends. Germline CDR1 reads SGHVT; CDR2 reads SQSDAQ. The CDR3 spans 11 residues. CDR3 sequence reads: CASTTTETQYF. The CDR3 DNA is TGTGCCAGCACCACTACAGAGACCCAGTACTTC. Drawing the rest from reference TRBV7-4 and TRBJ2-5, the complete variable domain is GAGVSQSPRYKVAKRGRDVALRCDSISGHVTLYWYRQTLGQGSEVLTYSQSDAQRDKSGRPSGRFSAERPERSVSTLKIQRTEQGDSAVYLCASTTTETQYFGPGTRLLVL.

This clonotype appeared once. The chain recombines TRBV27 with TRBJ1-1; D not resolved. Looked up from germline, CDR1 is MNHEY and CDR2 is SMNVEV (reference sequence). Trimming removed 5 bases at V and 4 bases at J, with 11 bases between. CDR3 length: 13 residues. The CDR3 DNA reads TGTGCCAGCAGTCCGACCCCAAGCACTGAAGCTTTCTTT. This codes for CASSPTPSTEAFF.

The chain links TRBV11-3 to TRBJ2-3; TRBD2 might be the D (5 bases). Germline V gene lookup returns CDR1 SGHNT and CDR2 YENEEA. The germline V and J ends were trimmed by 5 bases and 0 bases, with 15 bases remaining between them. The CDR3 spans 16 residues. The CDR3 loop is CASSDGGLTSTDTQYF. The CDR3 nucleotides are TGTGCCAGCAGCGACGGAGGACTGACTAGCACAGATACGCAGTATTTT.